There are a few counts of the clone carrying this T cell receptor (beta chain). A J-beta primer mix and a sample-barcoded 5' primer were used in a second PCR of roughly 6 to 12 cycles. Each TCR beta cDNA got a 12-nucleotide random molecular identifier. TCRdb recomputed calls from the 5' RACE reads with MiXCR, one row per CDR3 protein. Seen here are about 1.6 million distinct CDR3 sequences, 30% to 40% observed once, and the top ten hold approximately 10%. This sample stems from a study of blood T cells in healthy people across ages. The CDR3 loop spans 15 amino acids. The ends were cut back, 10 bases at V and 2 bases at J, with 20 bases in the middle. CDR1 and CDR2 from the germline V gene are MNHEY and SVGAGI.

Sequencing was done on a sample of blood. This clonotype originated in a woman aged 25 to 39 in good health. V gene TRBV6-5 combines with J gene TRBJ2-5, with D tentatively TRBD2 (6 bases). The CDR3: CANPKGRGLQETQYF. The CDR3 DNA follows: TGTGCCAACCCGAAGGGGCGGGGTCTACAAGAGACCCAGTACTTC.